Listed here are 11 T cell receptor beta chains from one sample, sequenced in a study of T cell clonality in common variable immunodeficiency. The antigens for these receptors are not known. This table comes from immunoSEQ multiplex PCR, and its TCRdb copy is limited to in-frame clones, with some not included. This repertoire holds just over 25,000 clones, and none appear only once. Study-level points and caveats: Fewer deletions and N-nucleotide insertions were reportedly seen in common variable immunodeficiency TCR beta sequences.

Sequencing was carried out using peripheral blood mononuclear cells. The source of these receptors is a human donor with common variable immunodeficiency.

Of note for this clone: The read halts 3 residues ahead of the CDR3 end, with the missing end drawn from the germline J gene. The chain links TRBV2 to TRBJ1-6, with D tentatively TRBD1 (6 bases). Trimming cost V 5 bases and J 4 bases, with 6 bases left between them. The CDR3 spans 13 residues. Looked up from germline, CDR1 is SNHLY and CDR2 is FYNNEI. CDR3 sequence: CASSQGYNSPLHF. The CDR3 DNA, read in part, is TGTGCCAGCAGTCAGGGGTATAATTCACCC.

In the case of this clone: The missing CDR3 end, 3 residues past where the read stops, is filled in from the germline J gene. The chain links TRBV5-6 to TRBJ1-2; D is possibly TRBD1 (5 bases). Germline CDR1 reads SGHDT; CDR2 reads YYEEEE. This CDR3 has 14 amino acids. V shed 0 bases and J shed 4 bases, with 10 bases lying between them. The CDR3 bases that were read are TGTGCCAGCAGCTTGGACCGGAGGGGCTATGGC. This codes for CASSLDRRGYG. The whole CDR3 sequence is CASSLDRRGYGYTF.

This clone was detected ten times or more. Partial CDR3 DNA: TGTGCCTGGAATCAGGGGTCCTACGAG. Protein sequence: CAWNQGSYE. The whole CDR3 protein is CAWNQGSYEQYF. The chain employs TRBV30 and TRBJ2-7; a possible D gene is TRBD1 (6 bases). The read is 3 residues too short to cover the CDR3 end, so that end is filled in from the germline J gene. CDR1 and CDR2 (germline): GTSNPN, SVGIG (reference sequence). This CDR3 is built from 12 residues. Trimming removed 4 bases from V and 1 base from J, with 8 bases in between.

This clone has ten or more counts. The sequenced fragment ends 3 residues before the CDR3 boundary, so the rest is inferred from the germline J gene. The chain links TRBV7-8 to TRBJ2-1, with 7 bases matching TRBD1. This CDR3 region has 14 residues. The V segment lost 3 bases and the J segment 7 bases; nucleotides outside the gene matches: 6. Germline values: CDR1 SGHVS, CDR2 FQNEAQ. CDR3 in amino acids: CASSLLRDSNEQFF. Incomplete CDR3 DNA: TGTGCCAGCAGCTTGCTCAGGGACAGTAATGAG.

This clone was found many times. Sequencing ends 3 residues short of the CDR3 end; the germline J gene provides the rest. The genes are TRBV19 and TRBJ1-1, with D unclear. V was clipped by 1 base and J by 5 bases, with 14 bases between them. This CDR3 contains 15 residues. Germline CDR1 and CDR2: LNHDA and SQIVND (reference sequence). CDR3 DNA (partial): TGTGCCAGTAGTATAGCTGTCGTCAGAGGGACTGAA. It yields the protein CASSIAVVRGTE. The CDR3 reads in full as CASSIAVVRGTEAFF.

This clone was counted many times. From the germline J gene comes the end of the CDR3, since the read stops 3 residues before it. This rearrangement joins TRBV18 to TRBJ1-1; a weak D match, TRBD1 (6 bases). The CDR3 runs 19 residues. CDR1 KGHSH and CDR2 LQKENI come from the germline V gene. V dropped 3 bases and J dropped 1 base, with 24 bases sitting between them. The CDR3 is CASSPHTGIGSPSNTEAFF. The covered CDR3 bases are TGTGCCAGCTCACCGCATACAGGGATTGGATCCCCTTCGAACACTGAA.

On this clone itself: Read coverage stops 3 residues before the CDR3 terminus; the germline J gene supplies the remainder. This sequence joins TRBV7-6 and TRBJ2-5; perhaps TRBD2 as D (7 bases). This CDR3 comprises 16 residues. The ends were cut back, 5 bases at V and 4 bases at J, with 20 bases in the middle. The V gene's germline CDR1 is SGHVS and CDR2 FNYEAQ. The CDR3 bases that were read are TGTGCCAGCAGCCCATGGGAGGGGGGGCGCGGAGAGACC. Its protein product is CASSPWEGGRGET. The full CDR3 protein reads CASSPWEGGRGETQYF.

This clone was recorded a few times. The CDR3 is cut off 3 residues early in the read; its end comes from the germline J gene. Different DNA sequences within this sample yield the same CDR3. The chain couples TRBV7-7 to TRBJ2-3; 7 nucleotides line up with TRBD2. The germline gives CDR1 SSHAT, CDR2 FNYEAQ (reference sequence). The CDR3 sequence is 15 residues long. With 3 bases clipped from V and 3 bases from J, the junction kept 6 bases outside the gene matches. CDR3 loop: CASSLGGGPTDTQYF. The CDR3 DNA, read in part, is TGTGCCAGCAGCTTGGGCGGGGGACCGACAGATACG.

Many counts were recorded for this clone. Read data end 3 residues before the CDR3 end; the end is taken from the germline J gene. This chain links TRBV5-4 with TRBJ2-1; 7 positions agree with TRBD2. The germline CDR1 and CDR2 sequences are SGHNT and YYREEE (reference sequence). The CDR3 spans 15 residues. The V and J ends lost 4 bases and 3 bases, in that order; junction bases with no gene match: 7. CDR3 loop: CASSQGGGLYNEQFF. The part of the CDR3 DNA that was read is TGTGCCAGCAGCCAGGGCGGGGGACTCTACAATGAG.

Details on this clone: The read gets to within 3 residues of the CDR3 end, and the germline J gene fills in the rest. The sample carries other DNA sequences with the same CDR3. The V gene is TRBV19, the J gene TRBJ1-4; 7 bases line up with TRBD1. Germline V CDR1 and CDR2: LNHDA, SQIVND (reference sequence). V lost 3 bases, J lost 7 bases, and 5 bases stayed unmatched. This CDR3 contains 14 residues. CDR3 amino acids: CASSIDREGEKLFF. Partial CDR3 DNA: TGTGCCAGTAGTATCGACAGGGAGGGTGAAAAA.

In this sample, this clone turned up many times. The sequence runs out 3 residues before the end of the CDR3; the remainder is reconstructed from the germline J gene. The V and J genes are TRBV19 and TRBJ2-4, with D perhaps TRBD1 (5 bases). CDR1 LNHDA and CDR2 SQIVND come from the germline V gene (reference sequence). Trimming took 4 bases from V and 7 from J, leaving 14 bases between them. This CDR3 has 14 residues. The sequenced part of the CDR3 DNA is TGTGCCAGTAGTACTCAGGGTACTGCCAACATT. This sequence encodes CASSTQGTANI. From start to end, the CDR3 is CASSTQGTANIQYF.